These 20 T cell receptor beta chains were sequenced from one sample in a study of T cell repertoires in cytomegalovirus infection. Each CDR3 protein is one row after TCRdb ran MiXCR on the reads. The repertoire consists of roughly 500,000 distinct CDR3 sequences, with roughly 10% occurring once and the leading ten covering 10% to 13%. Source material: PBMCs. The receptor set was obtained from a human donor in good health (CMV status not recorded). Some clones in this sample may be carry-over from other donors' samples.

There are many counts of this clonotype. The V gene is TRBV5-4, the J gene TRBJ2-1, with a weak D call TRBD1 (5 bases). Trimming took off 4 bases at V and 4 bases at J, with 15 bases between the two ends. The CDR3 runs 15 residues. The V gene's germline CDR1 is SGHNT and CDR2 YYREEE (reference sequence). The CDR3 bases are TGTGCCAGCAGCATCGTTGGGGCAGTTTACAATGAGCAGTTCTTC. Protein product: CASSIVGAVYNEQFF.

This clonotype was observed a handful of times. DNA of the CDR3: TGCAGCGTGGACGGGCTGGGCGAGACCCAGTACTTC. It is translated as CSVDGLGETQYF. The chain carries TRBV29-1 and TRBJ2-5; D not certain. CDR3 size: 12 residues. CDR1 is SQVTM, CDR2 ANQGSEA, per germline. With 6 bases removed from V and 5 bases from J, the gap between germline ends came to 13 bases.

This clonotype was observed a handful of times. The rearrangement joins TRBV3-1 to TRBJ1-2; 8 bases map to TRBD1. Germline CDR1 reads LGHDT; CDR2 reads YNNKEL (reference sequence). Trimming took 2 bases from V and 6 from J; bases not matched to a gene: 8. The CDR3 has 15 amino acids. The CDR3 nucleotides read TGTGCCAGCAGCCAATTCCTACAGGGGGATAATGGCTACACCTTC. This codes for CASSQFLQGDNGYTF. The whole variable domain, remainder taken from reference TRBV3-1 and TRBJ1-2, is DTAVSQTPKYLVTQMGNDKSIKCEQNLGHDTMYWYKQDSKKFLKIMFSYNNKELIINETVPNRFSPKSPDKAHLNLHINSLELGDSAVYFCASSQFLQGDNGYTFGSGTRLTVV.

This clonotype was observed a few times. This rearrangement joins TRBV4-2 to TRBJ1-2, with D unclear. V shed 0 bases and J shed 6 bases, with 11 bases lying between them. This CDR3 spans 14 amino acids. The germline gives CDR1 LGHNA, CDR2 YNFKEQ. The CDR3 here is CASSQDRTGDGYTF. CDR3 sequence (DNA): TGTGCCAGCAGCCAAGACAGAACGGGCGATGGCTACACCTTC.

On this clonotype: A much larger clone sits a single nucleotide away, making a read error possible. The chain employs TRBV4-1 and TRBJ1-1; the match to TRBD1 covers 8 bases. V dropped 3 bases and J dropped 4; count of bases not matched to a gene: 4. The CDR3 sequence is 14 residues long. Germline values: CDR1 MGHRA, CDR2 YSYEKL. In DNA form, the CDR3 reads TGCGCCAGCAGCCACCACAGGGGGGTCACTGAAGCTTTCTTT. Translating it yields CASSHHRGVTEAFF.

This clonotype was found many times. The chain has TRBV30 and TRBJ2-1; D gene unclear. The CDR3 has 15 residues. Trimming removed 1 base from V and 0 bases from J, with 10 bases in between. Looked up from germline, CDR1 is GTSNPN and CDR2 is SVGIG (reference sequence). This CDR3 reads CAWSGTVSSYNEQFF. The DNA for the CDR3 is TGTGCCTGGAGTGGTACAGTTAGCTCCTACAATGAGCAGTTCTTC.

This rearrangement joins TRBV18 to TRBJ2-1, with TRBD2 matching over 11 bases. V lost 3 bases, J lost 7 bases, and 5 bases stayed unmatched. The germline CDR1 and CDR2 sequences are KGHSH and LQKENI. This CDR3 is 15 amino acids long. In DNA, the CDR3 is TGTGCCAGCTCACCTCTTACTAGCGGGAGTAATGAGCAGTTCTTC. It is translated as CASSPLTSGSNEQFF.

As for this clonotype: Since a much larger clone is just one base distant, this may be a read error. V is TRBV20-1 and J is TRBJ1-5, with TRBD1 matching over 7 bases. J was trimmed by 3 bases and V by 6 bases; bases with no gene match: 17. The CDR3 runs 17 residues. The germline V gene encodes CDR1 DFQATT and CDR2 SNEGSKA (reference sequence). The CDR3 is CSAGGGGGGLLNQPQHF. The CDR3 nucleotides read TGCAGTGCAGGGGGAGGTGGAGGGGGCCTCCTCAATCAGCCCCAGCATTTT.

This clonotype was counted ten times or more. The gene calls are TRBV27 and TRBJ1-3; no firm D call. The CDR3 has 13 residues. V was trimmed by 2 bases and J by 4 bases, leaving 6 bases between them. CDR1 is MNHEY and CDR2 is SMNVEV in the germline V gene (reference sequence). The CDR3, as DNA: TGTGCCAGCAGTTTAAACAACGGAAACACCATATATTTT. It translates to CASSLNNGNTIYF.

In this sample, this clonotype turned up many times. The chain couples TRBV7-2 to TRBJ2-2; D perhaps matches TRBD1 (5 bases). This CDR3 contains 14 residues. V gave up 1 base and J gave up 5 bases, with 8 bases separating them. CDR1 SGHTA and CDR2 FQGNSA come from the germline V gene. The CDR3 region is CASSLVKGTGELFF. In nucleotides, the CDR3 is TGTGCCAGCAGCTTAGTAAAGGGGACCGGGGAGCTGTTTTTT. Complete variable domain (other parts from reference TRBV7-2 and TRBJ2-2): GAGVSQSPSNKVTEKGKDVELRCDPISGHTALYWYRQSLGQGLEFLIYFQGNSAPDKSGLPSDRFSAERTGGSVSTLTIQRTQQEDSAVYLCASSLVKGTGELFFGEGSRLTVL.

Ten or more counts support this clonotype. This chain joins TRBV10-3 and TRBJ1-6; 10 bases line up with TRBD1. Germline lookup yields CDR1 ENHRY and CDR2 SYGVKD. This CDR3 region has 18 residues. V gave up 6 bases and J gave up 10 bases; unmatched junction bases: 18. The CDR3, as DNA: TGTGCCATCAGGGCGGGGATCTCCGGGACAGGGGTATTATCACCCCTCCACTTT. This encodes CAIRAGISGTGVLSPLHF.

This rearrangement joins TRBV20-1 to TRBJ2-2, with D possibly being TRBD2 (5 bases). CDR1 and CDR2 (germline): DFQATT, SNEGSKA (reference sequence). The CDR3 is 16 amino acids. V was clipped by 0 bases and J by 0 bases, with 11 bases between them. CDR3 region: CSARDAGSANTGELFF. The CDR3 DNA follows: TGCAGTGCTAGAGATGCGGGTTCCGCGAACACCGGGGAGCTGTTTTTT.

This clonotype was counted ten times or more. The chain recombines TRBV28 with TRBJ1-2; 7 bases map to TRBD1. V was pared by 6 bases and J by 1 base, with 8 bases of the junction left unmatched. The length of the CDR3 is 15 residues. The germline V gene has CDR1 MDHEN and CDR2 SYDVKM. The CDR3 DNA reads TGTGCCAGCAGATATCCGGGACAGAATAACTATGGCTACACCTTC. Its translation: CASRYPGQNNYGYTF.

This clonotype was counted ten times or more. V usage is TRBV3-1 and J usage is TRBJ2-7; 10 nucleotides match TRBD1. The V segment lost 5 bases and the J segment 3 bases; nucleotides outside the gene matches: 4. Germline V gene lookup returns CDR1 LGHDT and CDR2 YNNKEL (reference sequence). There are 14 residues in the CDR3. The chain's CDR3 is CASSGRDRGYEQYF. For the CDR3, the DNA is TGTGCCAGCAGCGGCCGGGACAGGGGCTACGAGCAGTACTTC.

In its sample, this clonotype was seen many times. One junction end does not reproduce the germline sequence, and a read error may be involved. This chain uses TRBV18 with TRBJ1-4; tentatively, D is TRBD1 (6 bases). Germline V gene lookup returns CDR1 KGHSH and CDR2 LQKENI. The CDR3 has 15 amino acids. The CDR3, as DNA: TGTGCCAGCTCATCACCGGGGGCCAATAATGAAAAACTGTTTTTT. It yields the protein CASSSPGANNEKLFF.

This clonotype was recorded many times. The J gene is TRBJ1-2, the V gene TRBV6-5, with TRBD1 as a possible D gene (5 bases). Germline-derived CDR1 and CDR2 are MNHEY and SVGAGI. This CDR3 comprises 14 residues. Trimming pared 0 bases from V and 6 bases from J, leaving 11 bases between. Here the CDR3 DNA reads TGTGCCAGCAGTTACTCTAACCCAGGGAATGGCTACACCTTC. This translates into CASSYSNPGNGYTF.

This clonotype was picked up many times. The chain employs TRBV6-1 and TRBJ2-7; D might be TRBD1 or TRBD2, each matching 5 bases. Germline CDR1 MNHNS, CDR2 SASEGT. Trimming shortened V by 8 bases and J by 0 bases, and 17 bases separated the two germline ends. The CDR3 has 15 residues. The CDR3 sequence is CASRARDGNSYEQYF. The CDR3 DNA follows: TGTGCCAGCCGTGCTCGGGACGGAAACTCCTACGAGCAGTACTTC.

In this sample, this clonotype turned up once. The gene calls are TRBV25-1 and TRBJ2-3; 12 positions match TRBD2. CDR1 and CDR2 from the germline V gene are MGHDK and SYGVNS. The CDR3 is 17 amino acids. V was clipped by 5 bases and J by 0 bases; unmatched bases: 6. The CDR3 DNA reads TGTGCCAGCAGTCTGACTAGCGGGGGCGGGAGCACAGATACGCAGTATTTT. It yields the protein CASSLTSGGGSTDTQYF.

A few counts support this clonotype. This chain uses TRBV11-2 with TRBJ2-1, with no clear D. Germline CDR1 reads SGHAT; CDR2 reads FQNNGV. V was clipped by 1 base and J by 5 bases, with 12 bases between them. The CDR3 consists of 15 residues. CDR3 region: CASSLAAASNNEQFF. The CDR3 DNA reads TGTGCCAGCAGCTTAGCTGCGGCATCAAACAATGAGCAGTTCTTC. Looking up the rest from reference TRBV11-2 and TRBJ2-1 gives the full variable domain: EAGVAQSPRYKIIEKRQSVAFWCNPISGHATLYWYQQILGQGPKLLIQFQNNGVVDDSQLPKDRFSAERLKGVDSTLKIQPAKLEDSAVYLCASSLAAASNNEQFFGPGTRLTVL.

This clonotype was recorded many times. The chain recombines TRBV19 with TRBJ2-3; 14 bases line up with TRBD2. Trimming cost V 4 bases and J 4 bases; bases outside gene matches: 4. Germline CDR1 LNHDA, CDR2 SQIVND (reference sequence). The CDR3 totals 16 residues. The CDR3 DNA sequence: TGTGCCAGTAGTACGGGACTAGCGGGGGTAGCAGATACGCAGTATTTT. Amino acid sequence: CASSTGLAGVADTQYF.